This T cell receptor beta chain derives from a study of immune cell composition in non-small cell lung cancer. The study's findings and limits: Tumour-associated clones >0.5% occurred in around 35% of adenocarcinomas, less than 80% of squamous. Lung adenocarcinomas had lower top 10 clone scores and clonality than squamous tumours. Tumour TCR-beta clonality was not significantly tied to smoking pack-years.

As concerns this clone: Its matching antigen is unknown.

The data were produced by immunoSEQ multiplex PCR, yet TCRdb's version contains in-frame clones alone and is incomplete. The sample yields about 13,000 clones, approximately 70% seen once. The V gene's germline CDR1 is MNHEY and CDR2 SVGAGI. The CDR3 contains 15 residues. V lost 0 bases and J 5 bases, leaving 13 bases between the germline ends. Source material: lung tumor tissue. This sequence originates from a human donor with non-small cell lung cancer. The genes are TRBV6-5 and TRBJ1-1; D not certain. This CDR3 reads CASSYSFPGETEAFF. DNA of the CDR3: TGTGCCAGCAGTTACTCATTCCCGGGAGAGACTGAAGCTTTCTTT.